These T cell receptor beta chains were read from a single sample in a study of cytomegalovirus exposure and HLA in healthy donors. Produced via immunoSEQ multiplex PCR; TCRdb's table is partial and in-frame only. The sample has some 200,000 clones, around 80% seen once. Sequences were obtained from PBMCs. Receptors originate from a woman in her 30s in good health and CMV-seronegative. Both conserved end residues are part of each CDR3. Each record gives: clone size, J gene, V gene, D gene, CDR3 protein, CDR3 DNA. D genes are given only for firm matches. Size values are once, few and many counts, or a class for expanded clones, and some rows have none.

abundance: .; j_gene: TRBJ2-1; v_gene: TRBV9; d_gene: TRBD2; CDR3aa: CASSDNSGSSYNEQFF; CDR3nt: TGTGCCAGCAGCGACAATAGCGGGAGCTCCTACAATGAGCAGTTCTTC
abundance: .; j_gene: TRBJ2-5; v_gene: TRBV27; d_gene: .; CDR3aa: CASSLWGSQETQYF; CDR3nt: TGTGCCAGCAGTTTATGGGGCAGTCAAGAGACCCAGTACTTC
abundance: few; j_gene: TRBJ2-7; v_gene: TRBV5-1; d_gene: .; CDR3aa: CASSLVSPPYEQYF; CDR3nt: TGCGCCAGCAGCTTGGTATCTCCCCCCTACGAGCAGTACTTC
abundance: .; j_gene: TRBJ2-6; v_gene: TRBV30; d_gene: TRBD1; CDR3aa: CAWDRVGANGLTF; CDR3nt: TGTGCCTGGGACAGGGTTGGGGCCAACGGCCTGACTTTC
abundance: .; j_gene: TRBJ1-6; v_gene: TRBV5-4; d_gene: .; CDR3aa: CASSLDRTNSPLHF; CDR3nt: TGTGCCAGCAGCTTGGACAGAACCAATTCACCCCTCCACTTT
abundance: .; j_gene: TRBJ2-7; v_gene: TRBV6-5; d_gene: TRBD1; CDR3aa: CASSTGQGSYEQYF; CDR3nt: TGTGCCAGCAGCACGGGACAGGGATCCTACGAGCAGTACTTC
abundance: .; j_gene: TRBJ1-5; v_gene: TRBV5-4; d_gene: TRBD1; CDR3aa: CASSVGQGQPQHF; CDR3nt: TGTGCCAGCAGCGTGGGACAGGGCCAGCCCCAGCATTTT
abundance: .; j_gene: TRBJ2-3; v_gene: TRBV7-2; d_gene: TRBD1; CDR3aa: CASSSDRARGADTQYF; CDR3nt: TGTGCCAGCAGCTCGGACAGGGCGAGGGGCGCAGATACGCAGTATTTT
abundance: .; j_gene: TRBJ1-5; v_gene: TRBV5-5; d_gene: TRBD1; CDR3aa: CASSPSRTGGNQPQHF; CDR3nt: TGTGCCAGCAGCCCGTCCCGGACAGGGGGCAATCAGCCCCAGCATTTT
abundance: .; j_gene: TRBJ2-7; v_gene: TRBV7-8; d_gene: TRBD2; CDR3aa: CASSPGTSGGTYEQYF; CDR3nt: TGTGCCAGCAGCCCCGGGACTAGCGGGGGGACATACGAGCAGTACTTC
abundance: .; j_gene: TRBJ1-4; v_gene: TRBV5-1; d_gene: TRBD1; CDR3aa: CASRPGTGGEKLFF; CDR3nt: TGCGCCAGCAGGCCCGGGACAGGGGGCGAAAAACTGTTTTTT
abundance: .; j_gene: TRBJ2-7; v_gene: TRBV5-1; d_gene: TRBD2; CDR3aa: CASSLGLAGGSSYEQYF; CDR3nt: TGCGCCAGCAGCTTGGGCCTAGCGGGAGGCAGCTCCTACGAGCAGTACTTC
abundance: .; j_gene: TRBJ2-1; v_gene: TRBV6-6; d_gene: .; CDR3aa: CASSRQGLDSYNEQFF; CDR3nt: TGTGCCAGCAGCCGACAGGGACTGGACTCCTACAATGAGCAGTTCTTC
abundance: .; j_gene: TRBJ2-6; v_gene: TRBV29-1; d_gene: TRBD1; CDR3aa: CSVLTGAGANVLTF; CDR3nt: TGCAGCGTTCTTACAGGGGCTGGGGCCAACGTCCTGACTTTC
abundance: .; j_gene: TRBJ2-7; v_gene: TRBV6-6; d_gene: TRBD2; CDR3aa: CASSYTLAGAYEQYF; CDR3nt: TGTGCCAGCAGTTACACCCTAGCGGGGGCCTACGAGCAGTACTTC
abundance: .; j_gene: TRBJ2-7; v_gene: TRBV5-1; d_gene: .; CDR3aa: CASSLGVPSYEQYF; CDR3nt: TGCGCCAGCAGCTTGGGAGTACCCTCCTACGAGCAGTACTTC
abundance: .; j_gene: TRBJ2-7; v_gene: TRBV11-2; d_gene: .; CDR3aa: CASSLDTYEQYF; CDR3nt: TGTGCCAGCAGCTTAGATACCTACGAGCAGTACTTC
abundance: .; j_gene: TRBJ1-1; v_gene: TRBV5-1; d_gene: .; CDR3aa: CASSLGAGLVNTEAFF; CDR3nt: TGCGCCAGCAGCTTGGGTGCGGGGTTGGTGAACACTGAAGCTTTCTTT
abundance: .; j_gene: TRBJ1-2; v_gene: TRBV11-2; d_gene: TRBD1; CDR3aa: CASSQGQETYGYTF; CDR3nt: TGTGCCAGCAGCCAGGGACAGGAGACCTATGGCTACACCTTC
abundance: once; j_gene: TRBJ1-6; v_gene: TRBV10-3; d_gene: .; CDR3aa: CAISQGNSPLHF; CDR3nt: TGTGCCATCAGTCAGGGTAATTCACCCCTCCACTTT
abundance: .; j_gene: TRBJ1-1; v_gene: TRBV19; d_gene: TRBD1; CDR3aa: CASSMTGGRTEAFF; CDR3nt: TGTGCCAGTAGTATGACAGGGGGCCGAACTGAAGCTTTCTTT